What follows is one T cell receptor beta chain and its context. Which antigen it targets is not known. No base quality values were provided; no much bigger clone lies one nucleotide off. For sequencing, an Illumina HiSeq 1500 was employed. TCRdb's own reprocessing of the public reads used fastp at Q25 and MiXCR and kept productive beta chains. Identical CDR3 protein sequences are pooled into one entry, listed with their most common genes and DNA. This sample comprises 250,000 or so distinct CDR3 sequences, about 15% of them detected only once. Jointly, the top ten make up around half of the sample. V is shortened by 0 bases, J by 4 bases, and the region joining them spans 10 bases. The CDR3 spans 14 residues, from the cysteine through the phenylalanine. Only the CDR3 part of the read is kept: 42 bases, read in frame from the first base. Taken from the germline V gene, the CDR1 and CDR2 loops are SGDLS and YYNGEE.

This sample was taken from a study of T cell repertoires in cytomegalovirus infection (dated by TCRdb to between 2017 and 2020). With regard to the full study: The HLA type of each donor mattered for the analysis, because public TCR beta signatures pointed to carriage of CMV infection along with the matching HLA type. The paper as a whole reports these results and caveats: In both this cohort and an independent approximately 370-donor cohort, the cumulative frequency of public TCR beta family members distinguished carriers of CMV infection plus the relevant HLA type. The ex vivo response was dominated by HLA-C-restricted CMV-specific TCR beta clonotypes, and the single most frequent clonotype in two of eight donors was supplied by these HLA-C-restricted clonotypes.

The sample was CD8+ T cells from PBMCs. The V and J genes are TRBV9 and TRBJ1-2, and perhaps TRBD1 as D gene, on 5 matching bases. This receptor was obtained from a human donor in good health (CMV status not recorded). Some clones in this sample may be carry-over from other donors' samples. CDR3 protein: CASSVEGHLYGYTF. The DNA is TGTGCCAGCAGCGTAGAGGGGCACCTCTATGGCTACACCTTC.